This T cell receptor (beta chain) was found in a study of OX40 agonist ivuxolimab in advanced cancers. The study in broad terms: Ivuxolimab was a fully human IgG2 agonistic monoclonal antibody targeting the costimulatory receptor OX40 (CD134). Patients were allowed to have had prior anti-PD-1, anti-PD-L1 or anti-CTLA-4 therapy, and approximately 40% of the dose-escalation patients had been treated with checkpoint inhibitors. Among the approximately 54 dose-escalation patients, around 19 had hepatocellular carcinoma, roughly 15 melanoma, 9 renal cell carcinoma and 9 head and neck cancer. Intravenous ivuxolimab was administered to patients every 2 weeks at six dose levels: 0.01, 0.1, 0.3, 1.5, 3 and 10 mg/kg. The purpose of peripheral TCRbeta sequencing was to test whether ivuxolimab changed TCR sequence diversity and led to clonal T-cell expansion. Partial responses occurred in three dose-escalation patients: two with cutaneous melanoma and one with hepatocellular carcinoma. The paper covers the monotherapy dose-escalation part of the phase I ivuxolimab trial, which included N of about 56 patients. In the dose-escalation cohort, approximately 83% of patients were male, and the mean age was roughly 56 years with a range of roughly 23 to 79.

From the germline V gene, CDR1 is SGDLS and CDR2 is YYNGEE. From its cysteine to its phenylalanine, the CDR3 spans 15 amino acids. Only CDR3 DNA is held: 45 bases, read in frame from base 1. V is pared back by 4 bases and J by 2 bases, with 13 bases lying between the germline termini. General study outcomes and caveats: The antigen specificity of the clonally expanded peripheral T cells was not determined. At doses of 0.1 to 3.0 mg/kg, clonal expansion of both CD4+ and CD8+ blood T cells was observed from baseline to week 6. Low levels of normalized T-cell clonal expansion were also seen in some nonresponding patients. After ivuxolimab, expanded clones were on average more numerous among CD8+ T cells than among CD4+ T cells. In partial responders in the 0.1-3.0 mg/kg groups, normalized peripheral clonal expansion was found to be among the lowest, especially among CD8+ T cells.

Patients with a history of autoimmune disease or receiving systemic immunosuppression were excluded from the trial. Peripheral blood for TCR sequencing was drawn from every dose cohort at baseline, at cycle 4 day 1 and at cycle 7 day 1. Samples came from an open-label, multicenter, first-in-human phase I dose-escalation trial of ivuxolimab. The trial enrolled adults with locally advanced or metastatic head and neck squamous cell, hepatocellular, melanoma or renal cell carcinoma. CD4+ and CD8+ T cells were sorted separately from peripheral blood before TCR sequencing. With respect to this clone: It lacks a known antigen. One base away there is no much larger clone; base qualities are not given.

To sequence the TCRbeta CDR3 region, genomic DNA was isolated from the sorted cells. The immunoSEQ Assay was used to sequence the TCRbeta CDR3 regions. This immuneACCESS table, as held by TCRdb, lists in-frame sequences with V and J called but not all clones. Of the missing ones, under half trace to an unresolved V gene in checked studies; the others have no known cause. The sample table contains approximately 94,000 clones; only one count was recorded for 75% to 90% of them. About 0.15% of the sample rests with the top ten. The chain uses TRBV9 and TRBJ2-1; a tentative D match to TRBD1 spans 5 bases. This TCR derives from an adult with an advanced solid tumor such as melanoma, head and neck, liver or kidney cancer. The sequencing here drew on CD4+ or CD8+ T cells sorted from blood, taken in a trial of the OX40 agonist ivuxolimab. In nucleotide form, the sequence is TGTGCCAGCAGCTCCGACCCGACAGCCTACAATGAGCAGTTCTTC. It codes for CASSSDPTAYNEQFF.